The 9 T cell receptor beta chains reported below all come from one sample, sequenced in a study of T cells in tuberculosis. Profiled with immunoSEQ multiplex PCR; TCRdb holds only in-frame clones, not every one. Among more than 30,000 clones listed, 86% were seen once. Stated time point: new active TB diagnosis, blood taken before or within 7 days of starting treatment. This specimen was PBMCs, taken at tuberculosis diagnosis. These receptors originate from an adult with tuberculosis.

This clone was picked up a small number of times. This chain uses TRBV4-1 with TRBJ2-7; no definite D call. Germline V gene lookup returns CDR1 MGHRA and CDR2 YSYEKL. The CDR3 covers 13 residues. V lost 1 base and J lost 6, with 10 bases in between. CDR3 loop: CASSQADFSEQYF. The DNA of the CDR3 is TGCGCCAGCAGCCAAGCTGACTTTTCCGAGCAGTACTTC.

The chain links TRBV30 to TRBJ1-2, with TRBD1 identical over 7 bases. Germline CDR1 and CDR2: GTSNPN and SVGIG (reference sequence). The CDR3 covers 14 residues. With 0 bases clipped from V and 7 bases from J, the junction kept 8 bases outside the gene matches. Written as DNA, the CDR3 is TGTGCCTGGAGTGTAACCCGGGACAGCCCTGGCTACACCTTC. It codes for CAWSVTRDSPGYTF.

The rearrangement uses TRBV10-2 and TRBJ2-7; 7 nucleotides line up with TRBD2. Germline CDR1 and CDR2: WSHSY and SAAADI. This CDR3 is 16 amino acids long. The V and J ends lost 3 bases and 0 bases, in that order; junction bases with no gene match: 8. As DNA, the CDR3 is TGCGCCAGCAGTGATATTGGCGGGGGTAGCTCCTACGAGCAGTACTTC. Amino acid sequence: CASSDIGGGSSYEQYF.

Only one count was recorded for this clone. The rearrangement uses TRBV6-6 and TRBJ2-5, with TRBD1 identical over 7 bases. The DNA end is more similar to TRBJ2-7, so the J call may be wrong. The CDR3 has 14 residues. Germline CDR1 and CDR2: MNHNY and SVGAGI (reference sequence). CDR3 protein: CASSPQGLVYEQYF. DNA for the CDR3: TGTGCCAGCAGTCCACAGGGGTTAGTCTACGAGCAGTACTTC.

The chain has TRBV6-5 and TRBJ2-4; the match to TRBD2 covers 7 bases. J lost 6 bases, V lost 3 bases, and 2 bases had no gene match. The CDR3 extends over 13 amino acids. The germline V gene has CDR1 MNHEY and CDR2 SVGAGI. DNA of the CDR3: TGTGCCAGCAGTTATACGGGGGGAAACATTCAGTACTTC. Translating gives CASSYTGGNIQYF.

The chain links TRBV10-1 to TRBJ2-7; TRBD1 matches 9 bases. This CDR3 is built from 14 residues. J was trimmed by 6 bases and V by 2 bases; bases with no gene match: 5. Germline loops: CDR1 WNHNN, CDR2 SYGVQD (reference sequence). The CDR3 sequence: CASSEGTGTFEQYF. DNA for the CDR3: TGCGCCAGCAGTGAGGGGACAGGGACGTTCGAGCAGTACTTC.

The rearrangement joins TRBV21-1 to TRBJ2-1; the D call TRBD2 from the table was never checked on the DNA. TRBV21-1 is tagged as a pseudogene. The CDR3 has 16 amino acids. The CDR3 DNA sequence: TGTGCCAGCAGCAAAGAAAGGACGGGAGGGCGTAATGAGCAGTTCTTC. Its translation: CASSKERTGGRNEQFF.

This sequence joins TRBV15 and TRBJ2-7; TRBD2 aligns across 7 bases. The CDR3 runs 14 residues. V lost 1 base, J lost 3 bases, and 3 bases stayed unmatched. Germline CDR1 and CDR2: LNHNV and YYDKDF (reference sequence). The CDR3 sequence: CATSRARDYYEQYF. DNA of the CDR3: TGTGCCACCAGCAGAGCCCGGGACTACTACGAGCAGTACTTC.

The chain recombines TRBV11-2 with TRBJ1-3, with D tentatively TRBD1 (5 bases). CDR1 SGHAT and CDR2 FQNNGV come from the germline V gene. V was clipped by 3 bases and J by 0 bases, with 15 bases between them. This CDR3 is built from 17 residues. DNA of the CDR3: TGTGCCAGCAGCTTCGTAGGGGTCCCGGTCTCTGGAAACACCATATATTTT. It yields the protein CASSFVGVPVSGNTIYF.